This T cell receptor (beta chain) originates from a study of blood T cell repertoires in COVID-19. Study context: Sites in the United States, Italy and Spain provided acute and convalescent COVID-19 samples.

There are 16 residues in the CDR3. The germline V gene has CDR1 SGHTA and CDR2 FQGNSA. This clone was seen once. At one boundary the junction diverges from the germline segment, which might be a read error. Methods used by the authors: Using reference gene primer amplification, nucleated cell counts were estimated. TCRdb keeps only in-frame clones here, not all; method: immunoSEQ multiplex PCR. The DNA gave D and trimming, while V, J and clone size come from that table. The profile covers 170,000 or so clones, with around 80% appearing a single time and roughly 2.9% taken by the ten largest. Sequencing was done on a sample of peripheral blood. The chain recombines TRBV7-2 with TRBJ1-2; weak D call: TRBD1 (6 bases). The source is an older woman with acute or convalescent COVID-19. The CDR3 coding sequence is TGTGCCAGCAGCTTCCTAGGTCGGGACTACCCAGGGGATAAGTCCTTC. It encodes CASSFLGRDYPGDKSF.